This T cell receptor beta chain originates from a study of blood T cells in healthy people across ages. A J-beta primer mix and a sample-barcoded 5' primer were used in a second PCR of about 7 to 12 cycles. A single record per CDR3 protein comes from TCRdb applying MiXCR to the 5' RACE reads. The sample holds roughly 1,500,000 distinct CDR3 sequences; approximately 40% are singletons and the top ten take 7% to 9.5%. CDR3 size: 13 residues. The V gene's germline CDR1 is SNHLY and CDR2 FYNNEI. General observations from the study: The unsorted PBMCs prevented any conclusive comparison of naive versus antigen-experienced cells.

Concerning this clonotype: Its specificity is not known.

Sequencing was carried out using blood. This sequence originates from a woman in her late teens or twenties in good health. This rearrangement joins TRBV2 to TRBJ2-7; D is ambiguous. Matching the DNA end better, TRBJ2-5 makes the J call doubtful. The chain's CDR3 is CATLSSVGETQYF. The CDR3 region has the DNA TGTGCCACCCTATCTTCGGTCGGGGAGACCCAGTACTTC.